A single sample is the source of the 32 T cell receptor beta chains below, sequenced in a study of chemoradiotherapy in HPV16-positive cancers. TCRdb keeps only in-frame clones here, not all; method: immunoSEQ multiplex PCR. The data hold 5,000 to 8,000 clones, with more than 80% observed a single time. The sequenced sample was blood, obtained from a patient who underwent chemoradiotherapy. These receptor sequences come from a human donor with HPV-associated anogenital cancer.

The chain uses TRBV10-1 and TRBJ2-3, with 10 bases that match TRBD2. The CDR3 is 16 amino acids. V was pared by 5 bases and J by 3 bases, with 8 bases of the junction left unmatched. CDR1 and CDR2 from the germline V gene are WNHNN and SYGVQD (reference sequence). Here the CDR3 reads CASSSTGTSETDTQYF. The DNA for the CDR3 is TGCGCCAGCAGTTCTACCGGGACTAGCGAAACAGATACGCAGTATTTT.

V usage is TRBV7-9 and J usage is TRBJ2-5; D gene unclear. Per the germline V gene, CDR1 is SEHNR and CDR2 is FQNEAQ (reference sequence). The ends were cut back, 0 bases at V and 0 bases at J, with 8 bases in the middle. The CDR3 loop spans 15 amino acids. CDR3 amino acids: CASSLAGGYQETQYF. The CDR3 DNA reads as TGTGCCAGCAGCTTAGCGGGCGGCTACCAAGAGACCCAGTACTTC.

Only a few counts were recorded for this clone. The rearrangement joins TRBV7-9 to TRBJ2-2; 8 positions match TRBD2. V was pared by 4 bases and J by 1 base, with 2 bases of the junction left unmatched. The CDR3 is 15 residues long. CDR1 and CDR2 from the germline V gene are SEHNR and FQNEAQ (reference sequence). Here the CDR3 DNA reads TGTGCCAGCAGCTCCCTAGCGGGGAACACCGGGGAGCTGTTTTTT. This gives the protein CASSSLAGNTGELFF.

CDR3 sequence reads: CASSLGLEETQYF. The CDR3 DNA follows: TGTGCCAGCAGCTTGGGCCTCGAAGAGACCCAGTACTTC. V usage is TRBV7-6 and J usage is TRBJ2-5; D is uncertain. V shed 3 bases and J shed 3 bases, with 8 bases lying between them. Germline CDR1 SGHVS, CDR2 FNYEAQ. The CDR3 consists of 13 residues.

The V gene is TRBV4-3, the J gene TRBJ2-7, with 9 bases that match TRBD1. CDR3 length: 15 amino acids. The germline CDR1 and CDR2 sequences are LGHNA and YSLEER. V lost 3 bases, J lost 3 bases, and 6 bases stayed unmatched. This CDR3 is CASSHHRDRDYEQYF. CDR3 in DNA: TGCGCCAGCAGCCATCACCGGGACAGGGACTACGAGCAGTACTTC.

The chain joins TRBV19 to TRBJ2-1; 7 nucleotides line up with TRBD1. This CDR3 region has 15 residues. In germline, CDR1 is LNHDA, CDR2 SQIVND (reference sequence). J was trimmed by 0 bases and V by 5 bases; bases with no gene match: 4. The CDR3 DNA follows: TGTGCCAGTAGTCGACAGGGTCTCTCCTACAATGAGCAGTTCTTC. Amino acid sequence: CASSRQGLSYNEQFF.

The V gene is TRBV11-2, the J gene TRBJ2-3, with D perhaps TRBD1 or TRBD2 (6 bases each). This CDR3 is built from 15 residues. The V and J ends lost 1 base and 3 bases respectively, with 11 bases between them. The germline gives CDR1 SGHAT, CDR2 FQNNGV. Written as DNA, the CDR3 is TGTGCCAGCAGCTTAGCGGGGGCCCCGACAGATACGCAGTATTTT. Residues: CASSLAGAPTDTQYF. Full variable domain (rest looked up from reference TRBV11-2 and TRBJ2-3): EAGVAQSPRYKIIEKRQSVAFWCNPISGHATLYWYQQILGQGPKLLIQFQNNGVVDDSQLPKDRFSAERLKGVDSTLKIQPAKLEDSAVYLCASSLAGAPTDTQYFGPGTRLTVL.

V gene TRBV6-5 combines with J gene TRBJ2-3; no clear D gene. V was pared by 2 bases and J by 3 bases, with 12 bases between. The germline CDR1 and CDR2 sequences are MNHEY and SVGAGI. The CDR3 loop spans 15 amino acids. The CDR3 sequence: CASSYRNPATDTQYF. The CDR3 DNA follows: TGTGCCAGCAGTTACCGAAACCCAGCAACAGATACGCAGTATTTT.

The chain uses TRBV15 and TRBJ1-1; TRBD1 aligns across 9 bases. The CDR3 spans 16 residues. Germline lookup yields CDR1 LNHNV and CDR2 YYDKDF (reference sequence). V dropped 2 bases and J dropped 1; count of bases not matched to a gene: 5. This CDR3 is CATSRHGQGRNTEAFF. For the CDR3, the DNA is TGTGCCACCAGCAGACACGGACAGGGGCGGAACACTGAAGCTTTCTTT.

This clone was seen only once. The chain joins TRBV5-6 to TRBJ1-4; D not certain. V was trimmed by 2 bases and J by 0 bases, leaving 5 bases between them. The CDR3 is made up of 14 amino acids. CDR1 SGHDT and CDR2 YYEEEE come from the germline V gene. The chain's CDR3 is CASSLKTTNEKLFF. For the CDR3, the DNA is TGTGCCAGCAGCTTAAAGACAACTAATGAAAAACTGTTTTTT. The complete variable domain, with remaining parts taken from reference TRBV5-6 and TRBJ1-4, reads DAGVTQSPTHLIKTRGQQVTLRCSPKSGHDTVSWYQQALGQGPQFIFQYYEEEERQRGNFPDRFSGHQFPNYSSELNVNALLLGDSALYLCASSLKTTNEKLFFGSGTQLSVL.

V is TRBV25-1 and J is TRBJ1-5, with 9 bases matching TRBD1. The germline gives CDR1 MGHDK, CDR2 SYGVNS. Trimming took 9 bases from V and 2 from J; bases not matched to a gene: 11. The CDR3 totals 16 residues. The CDR3 nucleotides read TGTGCCAGTAGCTCTACAGGGGGCATCGGCAATCAGCCCCAGCATTTT. It codes for CASSSTGGIGNQPQHF.

The count of this clone is one. The CDR3, as DNA: TGTGCCAGCAGCGAACAGGGGGCGCGTGGAAACACCATATATTTT. Encoded protein: CASSEQGARGNTIYF. This rearrangement joins TRBV2 to TRBJ1-3; 9 positions match TRBD1. The CDR3 sequence is 15 residues long. The germline V gene encodes CDR1 SNHLY and CDR2 FYNNEI. Germline trimming cut 6 bases from V and 3 bases from J; bases unmatched to any gene: 6.

This rearrangement joins TRBV10-3 to TRBJ1-1; a weak D match, TRBD1 (6 bases). The CDR3 loop spans 12 amino acids. Per the germline V gene, CDR1 is ENHRY and CDR2 is SYGVKD. Trimming stripped 6 bases from V and 7 bases from J, with 12 bases between. DNA for the CDR3: TGTGCCATCAGAGAACAGGGCTTTGAAGCTTTCTTT. This translates into CAIREQGFEAFF.

This clone is a singleton in its sample. This rearrangement joins TRBV11-2 to TRBJ2-5; D uncertain. This CDR3 spans 12 amino acids. Trimming shortened V by 2 bases and J by 11 bases, and 12 bases separated the two germline ends. Germline CDR1 is SGHAT and CDR2 is FQNNGV. The CDR3 sequence: CASSLSNPTQYF. CDR3 DNA sequence: TGTGCCAGCAGCTTAAGTAATCCCACACAGTACTTC.

In this sample, this clone turned up once. The V gene is TRBV5-3, the J gene TRBJ2-2; D may be TRBD1 or TRBD2 (5 bases each). TRBV5-3 is treated as an ORF (open reading frame) with a function not yet certain. CDR3 length equals 18 residues. V was trimmed by 2 bases and J by 0 bases, leaving 17 bases between them. The CDR3 bases are TGTGCCAGAAGCTTCAAGGGGTGGCTAGCCTCGAACACCGGGGAGCTGTTTTTT. This sequence encodes CARSFKGWLASNTGELFF.

CDR3 amino acids: CASSREYRSDTQYF. The CDR3 coding sequence is TGTGCCAGCAGTAGAGAATATAGGTCAGATACGCAGTATTTT. The chain carries TRBV27 and TRBJ2-3, with D unresolved. Germline CDR1 MNHEY, CDR2 SMNVEV (reference sequence). Deletions cut 5 bases from V and 4 bases from J, with 13 bases between. CDR3 length: 14 residues.

V gene TRBV9 combines with J gene TRBJ2-1; 7 bases match TRBD2. After removal of 4 bases from V and 1 base from J, the junction contained 11 bases not matched to a gene. The CDR3 covers 17 residues. Looked up from germline, CDR1 is SGDLS and CDR2 is YYNGEE. CDR3 in DNA: TGTGCCAGCAGCTCCCAGATGGGCGGGGGATCCTACAATGAGCAGTTCTTC. Protein: CASSSQMGGGSYNEQFF. Complete variable domain (other parts from reference TRBV9 and TRBJ2-1): DSGVTQTPKHLITATGQRVTLRCSPRSGDLSVYWYQQSLDQGLQFLIQYYNGEERAKGNILERFSAQQFPDLHSELNLSSLELGDSALYFCASSSQMGGGSYNEQFFGPGTRLTVL.

This chain connects TRBV19 to TRBJ2-7; 8 bases are shared with TRBD1. Germline V gives CDR1 LNHDA, CDR2 SQIVND (reference sequence). This CDR3 spans 15 amino acids. The V segment lost 3 bases and the J segment 5 bases; nucleotides outside the gene matches: 9. The CDR3 region is CASSIQAGGNDEQYF. The CDR3 DNA follows: TGTGCCAGTAGTATCCAGGCAGGGGGCAACGACGAGCAGTACTTC.

This chain links TRBV6-4 with TRBJ2-1; D perhaps matches TRBD2 (6 bases). Trimming shortened V by 3 bases and J by 4 bases, and 7 bases separated the two germline ends. CDR1 and CDR2 (germline): MRHNA, SNTAGT. The CDR3 contains 13 residues. Here the CDR3 reads CASSDSGYNEQFF. The CDR3 nucleotides read TGTGCCAGCAGTGATAGCGGTTACAATGAGCAGTTCTTC.

This chain connects TRBV28 to TRBJ2-3; tentatively, D is TRBD1 (6 bases). Trimming took 6 bases from V and 1 from J, leaving 14 bases between them. The CDR3 totals 15 residues. Germline V gives CDR1 MDHEN, CDR2 SYDVKM. DNA for the CDR3: TGTGCCAGCAGACCTCGAGGGGGAGGCACAGATACGCAGTATTTT. It specifies CASRPRGGGTDTQYF. The variable domain in full, completed from reference TRBV28 and TRBJ2-3, reads DVKVTQSSRYLVKRTGEKVFLECVQDMDHENMFWYRQDPGLGLRLIYFSYDVKMKEKGDIPEGYSVSREKKERFSLILESASTNQTSMYLCASRPRGGGTDTQYFGPGTRLTVL.

The rearrangement joins TRBV5-4 to TRBJ2-7, with 8 bases aligning to TRBD2. This CDR3 spans 15 amino acids. With 0 bases clipped from V and 4 bases from J, the junction kept 6 bases outside the gene matches. Per the germline V gene, CDR1 is SGHNT and CDR2 is YYREEE (reference sequence). The CDR3 loop is CASSLGAGGPYEQYF. The CDR3 DNA is TGTGCCAGCAGCTTGGGGGCGGGGGGCCCTTACGAGCAGTACTTC.

This sequence joins TRBV7-2 and TRBJ1-2; perhaps TRBD1 as D (5 bases). Germline V CDR1 and CDR2: SGHTA, FQGNSA. This CDR3 is 15 amino acids long. Trimming pared 2 bases from V and 6 bases from J, leaving 16 bases between. DNA for the CDR3: TGTGCCAGCAGCTTATTCCGGGACCTGTTGGATGGCTACACCTTC. Protein: CASSLFRDLLDGYTF. Variable domain in full (rest from reference TRBV7-2 and TRBJ1-2): GAGVSQSPSNKVTEKGKDVELRCDPISGHTALYWYRQSLGQGLEFLIYFQGNSAPDKSGLPSDRFSAERTGGSVSTLTIQRTQQEDSAVYLCASSLFRDLLDGYTFGSGTRLTVV.

The gene calls are TRBV14 and TRBJ2-5, with TRBD1 matching 7 bases. The CDR3 contains 15 residues. V shed 8 bases and J 2 bases; nucleotides not matched to a gene: 11. The germline V gene encodes CDR1 SGHDN and CDR2 FVKESK. CDR3 protein: CASDTGTVNQETQYF. The CDR3 DNA is TGTGCCAGCGATACCGGGACAGTGAATCAAGAGACCCAGTACTTC.

This clone showed up just once. The rearrangement uses TRBV7-2 and TRBJ2-2; no clear D. V lost 4 bases and J lost 0, with 9 bases in between. Germline assignment: CDR1 SGHTA and CDR2 FQGNSA. This CDR3 is built from 15 residues. CDR3 nucleotides: TGTGCCAGCAGCTCCCAAAGTTCGAACACCGGGGAGCTGTTTTTT. Translated: CASSSQSSNTGELFF.

V is TRBV28 and J is TRBJ1-4; D gene ambiguous. The CDR3 extends over 10 amino acids. Germline V CDR1 and CDR2: MDHEN, SYDVKM. Trimming pared 6 bases from V and 10 bases from J, leaving 6 bases between. CDR3 sequence reads: CASSQGKLFF. DNA of the CDR3: TGTGCCAGCAGCCAAGGAAAACTGTTTTTT.

CDR3: CASSFTPRGAQPQHF. Here the CDR3 DNA reads TGTGCCAGCAGTTTCACCCCAAGAGGGGCCCAGCCCCAGCATTTT. The chain recombines TRBV27 with TRBJ1-5; D is perhaps TRBD1 (5 bases). The V and J ends lost 3 bases and 7 bases respectively, with 16 bases between them. Germline V lookup: CDR1 MNHEY, CDR2 SMNVEV (reference sequence). The CDR3 loop spans 15 amino acids.

Only one count was recorded for this clone. This sequence joins TRBV28 and TRBJ2-1, with 13 bases identical to TRBD2. V was pared by 10 bases and J by 0 bases, with 9 bases of the junction left unmatched. This CDR3 is built from 17 residues. Germline V gene data show CDR1 as MDHEN and CDR2 as SYDVKM. The CDR3 region is CAIDGTSGTNSYNEQFF. In nucleotides, the CDR3 is TGTGCCATCGACGGGACTAGCGGGACTAACTCCTACAATGAGCAGTTCTTC.

Details on this clone: The limits of the CDR3 on the DNA are not certain, so only TCRdb's listed CDR3 is given. The chain employs TRBV4-1 and TRBJ1-1. From its first to its last residue, the CDR3 has 14 amino acids. The germline V gene encodes CDR1 MGHRA and CDR2 YSYEKL. The CDR3 is CASSQVGPGEEAFF.

The chain uses TRBV2 and TRBJ2-1; 7 bases fit TRBD1. J gave up 10 bases and V 5 bases, and 2 bases lay outside the gene matches. The CDR3 sequence is 11 residues long. Germline CDR1 and CDR2: SNHLY and FYNNEI. The DNA of the CDR3 is TGTGCCAGCAGTCCGGACAGGGAGCAGTTCTTC. Amino acid sequence: CASSPDREQFF.

The chain uses TRBV18 and TRBJ1-1, with D uncertain. V dropped 3 bases and J dropped 6 bases, with 11 bases sitting between them. This CDR3 has 13 residues. Germline CDR1 is KGHSH and CDR2 is LQKENI. CDR3 loop: CASSPRGTAEAFF. The CDR3 DNA sequence: TGTGCCAGCTCACCTCGGGGAACCGCTGAAGCTTTCTTT.

The chain carries TRBV11-2 and TRBJ2-7; D perhaps matches TRBD2 (6 bases). The CDR3 spans 14 residues. Germline CDR1 and CDR2: SGHAT and FQNNGV. The V end was cut by 2 bases, the J end by 4 bases, with 12 bases between. The CDR3 sequence: CASSLSDRGYEQYF. The CDR3 region has the DNA TGTGCCAGCAGCTTATCAGACCGGGGGTACGAGCAGTACTTC.

The chain combines TRBV5-4 with TRBJ2-7; D not certain. Germline V gene lookup returns CDR1 SGHNT and CDR2 YYREEE (reference sequence). CDR3 length: 13 amino acids. Trimming removed 1 base at V and 2 bases at J, with 7 bases between. The CDR3 DNA is TGTGCCAGCAGCTTGCGCAGTACCTACGAGCAGTACTTC. It encodes CASSLRSTYEQYF.